The 8 T cell receptor beta chains listed next were all sequenced from one sample in a study of T cell clonality in common variable immunodeficiency. Produced via immunoSEQ multiplex PCR; TCRdb's table is partial and in-frame only. The sample includes over 30,000 clones, none of them occurring once. Material for sequencing was peripheral blood mononuclear cells. Receptors originate from a person between 18 and 69 years old in good health.

In this sample, this clone turned up many times. The read ends 3 residues early relative to the CDR3; the germline J gene fills the gap. V and J are TRBV20-1 and TRBJ2-7, with 9 bases fitting TRBD2. The CDR3 extends over 15 amino acids. The junction had 9 bases not matched to a gene; V was cut back by 4 bases and J by 2 bases. Germline CDR1 DFQATT, CDR2 SNEGSKA (reference sequence). The CDR3 DNA, read in part, is TGCAGTGCTAACCCTTTAGCGGGAGACACCTACGAG. This codes for CSANPLAGDTYE. The full CDR3 sequence reads CSANPLAGDTYEQYF.

This clone was recorded many times. The read ends 3 residues shy of where the CDR3 ends; the end is completed using the germline J gene. The J gene is TRBJ2-5, the V gene TRBV24-1; D remains unclear. The V gene lost 3 bases and the J gene lost 5 bases, with 15 bases spanning the gap. Per the germline V gene, CDR1 is KGHDR and CDR2 is SFDVKD. The CDR3 length is 15 residues. CDR3 bases read: TGTGCCACCAGTGATCCCCGTGCGGAGACGGAGACC. It is translated as CATSDPRAETET. The full CDR3 protein is CATSDPRAETETQYF.

For this clone: The DNA ends 3 residues before the CDR3 does, and the rest of the CDR3 is filled in from the germline J gene. The rearrangement links TRBV7-3 to TRBJ1-1, with a weak D call TRBD1 (5 bases). Trimming shortened V by 5 bases and J by 2 bases, and 12 bases separated the two germline ends. Per germline, CDR1 SGHTA and CDR2 FQGTGA. This CDR3 has 14 amino acids. CDR3 bases read: TGTGCCAGCAGCCCGGGAGGGGCAAACACTGAA. As protein: CASSPGGANTE. The entire CDR3 reads CASSPGGANTEAFF.

This clone occurred many times. The CDR3 end falls 3 residues outside the read, so it is completed with the germline J gene. The chain has TRBV4-1 and TRBJ2-7; possibly TRBD2 for D (5 bases). Trimming shortened V by 4 bases and J by 6 bases, and 16 bases separated the two germline ends. This CDR3 comprises 14 residues. Germline lookup yields CDR1 MGHRA and CDR2 YSYEKL. CDR3 in amino acids: CASSPETGWFEQYF. The part of the CDR3 DNA that was read is TGCGCCAGCAGCCCCGAGACGGGGTGGTTCGAG.

Worth noting for this clone: The CDR3 end falls 3 residues outside the read, so it is completed with the germline J gene. The chain employs TRBV11-1 and TRBJ2-7; D perhaps matches TRBD2 (6 bases). V shed 6 bases and J shed 3 bases, with 15 bases lying between them. The CDR3 spans 14 residues. Germline V lookup: CDR1 SGHAT, CDR2 FQDESV (reference sequence). The CDR3 protein is CASSNKRGSYEQYF. CDR3 DNA (partial): TGTGCCAGCAGTAACAAACGGGGGAGCTACGAG. Using reference TRBV11-1 and TRBJ2-7 for the parts outside the CDR3, the full variable domain is EAEVAQSPRYKITEKSQAVAFWCDPISGHATLYWYRQILGQGPELLVQFQDESVVDDSQLPKDRFSAERLKGVDSTLKIQPAELGDSAMYLCASSNKRGSYEQYFGPGTRLTVT.

Turning to this clone: From the germline J gene comes the end of the CDR3, since the read stops 3 residues before it. The chain uses TRBV18 and TRBJ2-2; no reliable D call. This CDR3 has 15 residues. The germline gives CDR1 KGHSH, CDR2 LQKENI. CDR3 bases read: TGTGCCAGCTCACCGATGGCTCCAACTAATGAAAAG. Protein product: CASSPMAPTNEK. The CDR3 as a whole reads CASSPMAPTNEKLFF. Drawing the rest from reference TRBV18 and TRBJ2-2, the complete variable domain is NAGVMQNPRHLVRRRGQEARLRCSPMKGHSHVYWYRQLPEEGLKFMVYLQKENIIDESGMPKERFSAEFPKEGPSILRIQQVVRGDSAAYFCASSPMAPTNEKLFFGEGSRLTVL.

In this sample, this clone turned up many times. The read ends 3 residues before the CDR3 terminus; that terminus is restored from the germline J gene. The chain combines TRBV20-1 with TRBJ2-7; tentative D call: TRBD2 (6 bases). Looked up from germline, CDR1 is DFQATT and CDR2 is SNEGSKA (reference sequence). The CDR3 runs to 14 residues. Trimming removed 3 bases from V and 0 bases from J, with 12 bases in between. The CDR3: CSASPRGNSYEQYF. The sequenced part of the CDR3 DNA is TGCAGTGCTAGCCCCCGCGGGAACTCCTACGAG.

There are many counts of this clone. Sequencing ends 3 residues short of the CDR3 end; the germline J gene provides the rest. V is TRBV20-1 and J is TRBJ2-3; the D gene is possibly TRBD1 (5 bases). Trimming left V 5 bases short and J 2 bases short, with 11 bases between. Germline CDR1 reads DFQATT; CDR2 reads SNEGSKA (reference sequence). The CDR3 is 13 amino acids. CDR3 DNA (partial): TGCAGTGCTCTGGGGCCCCACACAGATACG. Translating it yields CSALGPHTDT. The full CDR3 reads CSALGPHTDTQYF.